These T cell receptor beta chains were read from a single sample in a study of T cells in localized non-small cell lung cancer. The protocol was immunoSEQ multiplex PCR, while the TCRdb copy is restricted to in-frame clones and leaves out a portion. The sample holds about 1,200 clones, 20% to 25% seen once. This specimen consisted of normal lung tissue next to the tumor, obtained before any cancer treatment. The source is a man between 40 and 69 years old with stage III squamous cell lung carcinoma. CDR3s include the opening cysteine and the closing phenylalanine or tryptophan.

TRBJ1-1	TRBV11-3	CASIPLGTDLMNTEAFF
TRBJ1-2	TRBV6-8	CASSLRGPYGYTF
TRBJ1-5	TRBV5-1	CASSPDSPNQPQHF
TRBJ2-1	TRBV28	CASTLSGAGGINEQFF
TRBJ1-1	TRBV19	CASSIGAQANTEAFF
TRBJ2-1	TRBV28	CATVGTPRGEQFF
TRBJ1-2	TRBV28	CASSLWTENYGYTF
TRBJ2-7	TRBV19	CASSKRSYEQYF
TRBJ2-7	TRBV5-1	CASSPREQGGYEQYF
TRBJ2-1	TRBV11-3	CASSGPGRIGNEQFF
TRBJ2-3	TRBV19	CASSIGQGADTQYF
TRBJ1-4	TRBV7-2	CASRGTGNEKLFF